This T cell receptor (beta chain) comes out of a study of T cells in Graves' hyperthyroidism and ophthalmopathy. The blood specimen was taken at initial hyperthyroidism diagnosis, before any ophthalmopathy symptoms. Researchers took RNA transcripts and amplified the TCR beta CDR3 regions from them. Carried out on the TCR CDR3, a first-round RT-PCR used the HTBI primer set. TCRdb re-derived calls from the multiplex PCR reads in MiXCR, one entry per CDR3 protein. This table holds nearly 600,000 distinct CDR3 sequences, approximately 14% found once. This clonotype was detected only a few times. Trimming took 5 bases from V and 4 from J, leaving 9 bases between them. CDR3 length: 14 amino acids.

The rearrangement uses TRBV12-3 or TRBV12-4 and TRBJ2-6; weak D call: TRBD1 (6 bases). Sequenced sample: blood. This clonotype was sampled from a woman in her twenties or thirties with Graves' hyperthyroidism that later progressed to Graves' ophthalmopathy. The CDR3 region is CASSPQGGANVLTF. The CDR3 bases are TGTGCCAGCAGTCCGCAGGGGGGGGCCAACGTCCTGACTTTC.